Below, 27 T cell receptor beta chains from the same sample are listed, as sequenced in a study of T cell responses to AZD1222 COVID-19 vaccine. The protocol was immunoSEQ multiplex PCR, while the TCRdb copy is restricted to in-frame clones and leaves out a portion. This sample yields about 100,000 clones, of which roughly 90% are seen a single time; over 3.5% belongs to the top ten. Sample: peripheral blood, taken on day 0 of AZD1222 vaccination. The receptors stem from an adult in good health.

This sequence joins TRBV12-3 or TRBV12-4 and TRBJ1-2; D not resolved. This CDR3 region has 13 residues. V was trimmed by 6 bases and J by 8 bases, leaving 16 bases between them. The CDR3 sequence is CASSLGSRAGYTF. The CDR3 DNA is TGTGCCAGCAGCCTTGGGTCTAGGGCAGGCTACACCTTC.

V is TRBV7-2 and J is TRBJ1-5; no definite D call. The germline gives CDR1 SGHTA, CDR2 FQGNSA. The V gene lost 4 bases and the J gene lost 2 bases, with 6 bases spanning the gap. The CDR3 totals 13 residues. The CDR3 loop reads CASSSRGNQPQHF. The CDR3 DNA reads as TGTGCCAGCAGCTCTAGGGGCAATCAGCCCCAGCATTTT.

V usage is TRBV2 and J usage is TRBJ1-5, with D perhaps matching TRBD1 (5 bases). The V gene lost 4 bases and the J gene lost 9 bases, with 13 bases spanning the gap. There are 13 residues in the CDR3. Germline CDR1 and CDR2: SNHLY and FYNNEI. CDR3 amino acids: CASSGSGSRPQHF. CDR3 sequence (DNA): TGTGCCAGCAGTGGGTCAGGGTCACGGCCCCAGCATTTT.

The chain uses TRBV13 and TRBJ1-2; no clear D. V was pared by 5 bases and J by 0 bases, with 13 bases between. The CDR3 sequence is 15 residues long. CDR1 is PRHDT and CDR2 is FYEKMQ in the germline V gene (reference sequence). The CDR3 loop is CASSPGRASNYGYTF. The CDR3, as DNA: TGTGCCAGCAGCCCCGGGAGGGCTTCTAACTATGGCTACACCTTC.

This clone was picked up a small number of times. CDR3 residues: CATSDPRQGGDTGELFF. CDR3 coding DNA: TGTGCCACCAGTGATCCCAGACAGGGTGGGGACACCGGGGAGCTGTTTTTT. This chain uses TRBV24-1 with TRBJ2-2, with 7 bases aligning to TRBD1. The CDR3 runs to 17 residues. Germline CDR1 KGHDR, CDR2 SFDVKD. V was pared by 3 bases and J by 3 bases, with 9 bases of the junction left unmatched.

The gene calls are TRBV5-1 and TRBJ1-1; D remains ambiguous. V lost 0 bases and J lost 1, with 7 bases in between. The CDR3 extends over 14 amino acids. CDR1 is SGHRS, CDR2 YFSETQ, per germline. CDR3 loop: CASSLDGGNTEAFF. CDR3 nucleotides: TGCGCCAGCAGCTTGGACGGTGGGAACACTGAAGCTTTCTTT.

V and J are TRBV18 and TRBJ1-3; TRBD1 is a possible D gene (6 bases). Trimming shortened V by 3 bases and J by 0 bases, and 9 bases separated the two germline ends. CDR3 length equals 15 residues. The germline gives CDR1 KGHSH, CDR2 LQKENI. The CDR3 is CASSPIQGSGNTIYF. The CDR3 DNA sequence: TGTGCCAGCTCACCTATACAGGGCTCTGGAAACACCATATATTTT.

This chain connects TRBV15 to TRBJ2-2; perhaps TRBD2 as D (6 bases). The CDR3 is 14 amino acids. CDR1 is LNHNV, CDR2 YYDKDF, per germline (reference sequence). V lost 4 bases and J lost 4, with 10 bases in between. The CDR3 DNA reads as TGTGCCACCAGCAAAGGGAGGAGCACCGGGGAGCTGTTTTTT. Its protein is CATSKGRSTGELFF.

In DNA, the CDR3 is TGTGCCAGCAGTAAACTAGCGGGGGGAGAGACCCAGTACTTC. It translates to CASSKLAGGETQYF. J is TRBJ2-5 and V is TRBV6-5; 12 bases map to TRBD2. This CDR3 contains 14 residues. The ends lost 5 bases at V and 4 bases at J; junction bases unmatched: 2. From germline, CDR1 is MNHEY and CDR2 SVGAGI.

The V gene is TRBV3-1 (or the pseudogene TRBV3-2), the J gene TRBJ1-3, with a tentative D call TRBD1 (6 bases). The CDR3 spans 14 residues. Germline V lookup: CDR1 LGHDT, CDR2 YNNKEL (reference sequence). V was pared by 5 bases and J by 4 bases, with 12 bases between. In DNA form, the CDR3 reads TGTGCCAGCAGCAAAGCCGACAGGGGAAACACCATATATTTT. Translation: CASSKADRGNTIYF.

The rearrangement uses TRBV5-6 and TRBJ1-1, with D perhaps TRBD1 (5 bases). The CDR3 spans 12 residues. CDR1 and CDR2 from the germline V gene are SGHDT and YYEEEE. The V end was cut by 0 bases, the J end by 11 bases, with 11 bases between. The CDR3 reads CASSLGGASAFF. The CDR3, as DNA: TGTGCCAGCAGCTTGGGAGGGGCTTCGGCTTTCTTT.

The chain carries TRBV6-2 or TRBV6-3 and TRBJ1-5, with D unresolved. V gave up 6 bases and J gave up 6 bases, with 18 bases separating them. Germline CDR1 MNHEY, CDR2 SVGEGT. CDR3 length equals 15 residues. The CDR3 sequence is CASSIDGGLGQPQHF. CDR3 in DNA: TGTGCCAGCAGCATTGACGGAGGGTTGGGTCAGCCCCAGCATTTT.

This rearrangement joins TRBV19 to TRBJ2-7; maybe TRBD1 (6 bases). The germline V gene has CDR1 LNHDA and CDR2 SQIVND (reference sequence). Trimming pared 5 bases from V and 2 bases from J, leaving 7 bases between. The CDR3 totals 12 residues. The CDR3 nucleotides read TGTGCCAGTAGTCAGGGGCCCTACGAGCAGTACTTC. This gives the protein CASSQGPYEQYF.

The chain is built from TRBV7-9 and TRBJ1-1; D is possibly TRBD1 (6 bases). Trimming removed 5 bases at V and 8 bases at J, with 12 bases between. The germline V gene encodes CDR1 SEHNR and CDR2 FQNEAQ (reference sequence). This CDR3 contains 12 residues. The CDR3 spells CASSLGQREAFF. The CDR3 DNA sequence: TGTGCCAGCAGCCTCGGACAGAGGGAAGCTTTCTTT.

V gene TRBV7-3 combines with J gene TRBJ1-3; D is possibly TRBD1 (6 bases). Between the trimmed V and J ends, which lost 5 bases and 3 bases, there was a span of 14 bases. The V gene's germline CDR1 is SGHTA and CDR2 FQGTGA. The CDR3 has 15 residues. CDR3 region: CASSEQGGGGNTIYF. CDR3 DNA sequence: TGTGCCAGCAGCGAACAGGGTGGTGGTGGAAACACCATATATTTT.

This clone was counted a few times. The rearrangement joins TRBV15 to TRBJ1-4; 8 bases fit TRBD1. CDR1 and CDR2 (germline): LNHNV, YYDKDF (reference sequence). Trimming removed 0 bases from V and 7 bases from J; junction bases left unmatched: 10. The CDR3 loop spans 17 amino acids. CDR3 sequence reads: CATSREGRQGAREKLFF. The CDR3, as DNA: TGTGCCACCAGCAGAGAGGGTAGGCAGGGGGCACGTGAAAAACTGTTTTTT.

This sequence joins TRBV19 and TRBJ1-1, with a weak D call TRBD1 (6 bases). The CDR3 runs 15 residues. The V end lost 2 bases, the J end lost 3 bases, and 13 bases lay between the germline ends. The germline gives CDR1 LNHDA, CDR2 SQIVND (reference sequence). The CDR3 coding sequence is TGTGCCAGTAGTATACTGGGCAGGGGCGACACTGAAGCTTTCTTT. As protein: CASSILGRGDTEAFF.

This rearrangement joins TRBV10-3 to TRBJ1-5; D unclear. V was trimmed by 0 bases and J by 2 bases, leaving 17 bases between them. The CDR3 contains 18 residues. The germline V gene has CDR1 ENHRY and CDR2 SYGVKD. This CDR3 reads CAISESSTLGMGNQPQHF. CDR3 bases: TGTGCCATCAGTGAGTCTTCGACACTGGGGATGGGCAATCAGCCCCAGCATTTT.

This chain joins TRBV28 and TRBJ1-2; possible D gene TRBD1, 5 bases. Germline values: CDR1 MDHEN, CDR2 SYDVKM. The V end was cut by 3 bases, the J end by 6 bases, with 17 bases between. This CDR3 has 15 residues. CDR3 nucleotides: TGTGCCAGCAGTTTGTTAGGGGTGGAAGGGGATGGCTACACCTTC. Encoded protein: CASSLLGVEGDGYTF.

V and J are TRBV11-2 and TRBJ1-2; 8 positions agree with TRBD1. Germline-derived CDR1 and CDR2 are SGHAT and FQNNGV. This CDR3 comprises 14 residues. J lost 7 bases, V lost 6 bases, and 10 bases had no gene match. The CDR3 protein is CASSSLTGVGGYTF. The CDR3 DNA is TGTGCCAGCAGTTCTCTGACAGGGGTGGGTGGCTACACCTTC.

The chain is built from TRBV3-1 (or the pseudogene TRBV3-2) and TRBJ1-6; perhaps TRBD1 as D (5 bases). V was cut by 0 bases and J by 4 bases, with 10 bases left in between. The CDR3 is made up of 16 amino acids. Per the germline V gene, CDR1 is LGHDT and CDR2 is YNNKEL (reference sequence). CDR3 DNA: TGTGCCAGCAGCCAAGAGCGCGGGGCTTATAATTCACCCCTCCACTTT. Translated, it gives CASSQERGAYNSPLHF.

The CDR3: CASSSTGNQPQHF. The DNA for the CDR3 is TGTGCCAGCAGTTCCACAGGGAATCAGCCCCAGCATTTT. The V gene is TRBV12-3 or TRBV12-4, the J gene TRBJ1-5; D is perhaps TRBD1 (6 bases). V was clipped by 4 bases and J by 4 bases, with 8 bases between them. The CDR3 length is 13 residues.

This clone was picked up a small number of times. The chain links TRBV7-8 to TRBJ1-5; D uncertain. V shed 1 base and J shed 1 base, with 5 bases lying between them. Germline CDR1 SGHVS, CDR2 FQNEAQ. This CDR3 is built from 14 residues. The CDR3 region has the DNA TGTGCCAGCAGCTTAGAGGGAAGCAATCAGCCCCAGCATTTT. This gives the protein CASSLEGSNQPQHF.

This sequence joins TRBV23-1 and TRBJ2-1; D is tentatively TRBD1 or TRBD2 (5 bases each). TRBV23-1 is recorded as an ORF, its role being uncertain. This CDR3 region has 18 residues. V was trimmed by 0 bases and J by 8 bases, leaving 23 bases between them. The CDR3 sequence: CASSQSGPGDDKGHEQFF. The CDR3 DNA sequence: TGCGCCAGCAGTCAATCAGGACCCGGGGACGACAAGGGACATGAGCAGTTCTTC.

The chain carries TRBV6-1 and TRBJ1-2, with D perhaps matching TRBD1 (6 bases). Trimming stripped 0 bases from V and 5 bases from J, with 13 bases between. This CDR3 comprises 15 residues. Germline V gene data show CDR1 as MNHNS and CDR2 as SASEGT. CDR3 sequence reads: CASSEALTGIYGYTF. The CDR3 DNA reads TGTGCCAGCAGTGAAGCCTTGACAGGAATATATGGCTACACCTTC.

This clone has just one count. CDR3 bases: TGTGCCAGCAGCCGGACTAGCGGGAGAATCACCGGGGAGCTGTTTTTT. It encodes CASSRTSGRITGELFF. The chain has TRBV7-6 and TRBJ2-2; TRBD2 aligns across 13 bases. The V and J ends lost 5 bases and 4 bases, in that order; junction bases with no gene match: 4. Germline V gene data show CDR1 as SGHVS and CDR2 as FNYEAQ. CDR3 length equals 16 residues. Full variable domain (rest looked up from reference TRBV7-6 and TRBJ2-2): GAGVSQSPRYKVTKRGQDVALRCDPISGHVSLYWYRQALGQGPEFLTYFNYEAQQDKSGLPNDRFSAERPEGSISTLTIQRTEQRDSAMYRCASSRTSGRITGELFFGEGSRLTVL.

This clone has only one observation. CDR3 sequence: CASSLSVTGGTEAFF. The CDR3 nucleotides read TGTGCCAGCAGTTTATCGGTGACAGGGGGCACTGAAGCTTTCTTT. The rearrangement joins TRBV27 to TRBJ1-1, with 9 bases matching TRBD1. There are 15 residues in the CDR3. The trim removed 0 bases at V and 4 bases at J, leaving 3 bases unmatched. CDR1 is MNHEY and CDR2 is SMNVEV in the germline V gene (reference sequence).